Sequencing of this T cell receptor (beta chain) was carried out in a study of cytomegalovirus exposure and HLA in healthy donors. This PCR relied on a set of 60 Vbeta primers and 13 Jbeta primers. TCRdb's table, derived via immunoSEQ multiplex PCR, lists solely in-frame clones and lacks some. Here the sample spans some 120,000 clones, approximately 78% being singletons. From germline, CDR1 is MRHNA and CDR2 SNTAGT. This CDR3 is 14 amino acids long. Trimming stripped 4 bases from V and 7 bases from J, with 16 bases between. What was sequenced was PBMCs. The clonotype was recovered from a woman aged 40 to 50 in good health and CMV-seropositive. J is TRBJ1-2 and V is TRBV6-4, with D perhaps matching TRBD1 (6 bases). The CDR3 coding sequence is TGTGCCAGCAGTGCCTTTTCAGGGGCAAGTGGCTACACCTTC. This codes for CASSAFSGASGYTF.